This TCR beta chain was profiled in a study of T cell responses to AZD1222 COVID-19 vaccine. Study-level points and caveats: Every sample of the repertoires postdated the peak T cell response.

Turning to this clone: What it binds is unknown.

Germline assignment: CDR1 SGHRS and CDR2 YFSETQ. Trimming cost V 0 bases and J 3 bases; bases outside gene matches: 1. The CDR3 contains 14 residues. Clones were sequenced by immunoSEQ multiplex PCR, and TCRdb holds only the in-frame ones, with some missing. The sample comprises approximately 100,000 clones, 92% of which are singletons, and 1% to 1.5% rests with the top ten. This receptor was identified in an adult in good health. Sequenced here: peripheral blood, sampled on day 0 of AZD1222 vaccination. This chain uses TRBV5-1 with TRBJ2-3, with TRBD2 identical over 7 bases. This chain's CDR3 is CASSLDGGTDTQYF. CDR3 bases: TGCGCCAGCAGCTTGGACGGGGGGACAGATACGCAGTATTTT.